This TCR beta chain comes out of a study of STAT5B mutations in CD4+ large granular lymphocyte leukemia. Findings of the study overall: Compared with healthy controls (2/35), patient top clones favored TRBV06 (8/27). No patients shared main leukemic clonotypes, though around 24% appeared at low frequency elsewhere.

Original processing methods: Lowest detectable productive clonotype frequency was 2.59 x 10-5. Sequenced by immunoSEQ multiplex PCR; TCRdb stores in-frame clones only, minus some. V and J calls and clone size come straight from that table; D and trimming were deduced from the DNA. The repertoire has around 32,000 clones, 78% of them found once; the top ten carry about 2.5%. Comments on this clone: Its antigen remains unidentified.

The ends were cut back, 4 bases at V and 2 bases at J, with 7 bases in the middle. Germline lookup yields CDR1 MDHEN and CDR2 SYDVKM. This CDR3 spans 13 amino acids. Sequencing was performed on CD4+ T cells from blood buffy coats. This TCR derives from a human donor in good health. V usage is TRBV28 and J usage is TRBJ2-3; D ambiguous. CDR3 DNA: TGTGCCAGCAGTTACCCCAACACAGATACGCAGTATTTT. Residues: CASSYPNTDTQYF.